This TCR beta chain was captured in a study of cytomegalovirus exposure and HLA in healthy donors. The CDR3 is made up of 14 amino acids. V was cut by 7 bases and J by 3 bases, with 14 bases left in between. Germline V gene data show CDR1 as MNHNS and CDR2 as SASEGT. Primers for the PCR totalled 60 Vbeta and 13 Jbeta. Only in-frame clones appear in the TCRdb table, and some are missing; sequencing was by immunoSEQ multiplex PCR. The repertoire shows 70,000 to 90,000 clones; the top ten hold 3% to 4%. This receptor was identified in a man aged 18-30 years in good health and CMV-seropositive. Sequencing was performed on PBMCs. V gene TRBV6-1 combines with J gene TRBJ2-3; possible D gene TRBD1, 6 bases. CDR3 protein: CASTYRVRTDTQYF. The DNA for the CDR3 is TGTGCCAGCACCTACAGGGTTAGGACAGATACGCAGTATTTT.